This TCR beta chain was profiled in a study of shared clonotypes between healthy human individuals. Notes on the study in general: The naive CD4 repertoires of several donors were compared, and approximately 4.5% of clonotypes were shared. Non-shared clonotypes had lower generation probabilities than those shared by all four donors.

As for this clone: Its matching antigen is unknown.

Sequencing used immunoSEQ multiplex PCR; TCRdb keeps in-frame clones, though not all of them. The sample carries some 2,500,000 clones, roughly 90% recorded once. The CDR3 contains 15 residues. Between the trimmed V and J ends, which lost 1 base and 8 bases, there was a span of 16 bases. CDR1 is MDHEN and CDR2 is SYDVKM in the germline V gene. All donors were Caucasian adults living in Nashville, Tennessee. The V gene is TRBV28, the J gene TRBJ2-3; TRBD1 is a possible D gene (6 bases). This clonotype originated in a young man in good health. Some clones in this sample may be carry-over from other donors' samples. The sequenced material came from naive CD4+ T cells from PBMCs. The subset denotes: CD45RA+ positively selected. CDR3 in amino acids: CASSLYRVVHSTQYF. The CDR3 DNA reads TGTGCCAGCAGTTTATACAGGGTAGTCCATTCTACGCAGTATTTT.